The 5 T cell receptor beta chains in this list originate from one sample, sequenced in a study of blood T cell repertoires in COVID-19. Clones were read by immunoSEQ multiplex PCR, and TCRdb kept only the in-frame ones, dropping some. This sample yields 92,000 or so clones, of which 88% are seen a single time; about 0.51% belongs to the top ten. The source material was peripheral blood. The receptors come from a man aged 55 to 69 with acute or convalescent COVID-19.

This clone has just a few counts. The V and J genes are TRBV5-4 and TRBJ1-2; 7 bases agree with TRBD1. The germline V gene has CDR1 SGHNT and CDR2 YYREEE (reference sequence). The CDR3 spans 14 residues. The trim removed 3 bases at V and 8 bases at J, leaving 10 bases unmatched. CDR3 loop: CASSSGTEMFGYTF. The CDR3 nucleotides are TGTGCCAGCAGCTCGGGGACAGAGATGTTCGGCTACACCTTC.

This clone was detected a few times. The V call is TRBV30, the J call TRBJ1-6; D is ambiguous. The V and J ends lost 2 bases and 8 bases respectively, with 4 bases between them. CDR3 length: 11 amino acids. Germline values: CDR1 GTSNPN, CDR2 SVGIG (reference sequence). CDR3: CAWSRDSPLHF. DNA for the CDR3: TGTGCCTGGAGTCGCGATTCACCCCTCCACTTT.

The chain carries TRBV3-1 (or the pseudogene TRBV3-2) and TRBJ2-5, with 12 bases fitting TRBD2. The CDR3 consists of 17 residues. V gave up 2 bases and J gave up 5 bases; unmatched junction bases: 9. Germline loops: CDR1 LGHDT, CDR2 YNNKEL (reference sequence). CDR3 residues: CASSQFRLAGDGETQYF. The CDR3, as DNA: TGTGCCAGCAGCCAATTCCGACTAGCGGGGGATGGTGAGACCCAGTACTTC.

The gene calls are TRBV5-6 and TRBJ1-6; D not resolved. V was shortened by 1 base and J by 6 bases, with 5 bases between the two germline ends. The CDR3 extends over 13 amino acids. Germline V lookup: CDR1 SGHDT, CDR2 YYEEEE. CDR3 bases: TGTGCCAGCAGCTTGTCCCGTAATTCACCCCTCCACTTT. Translating gives CASSLSRNSPLHF.

The rearrangement joins TRBV3-1 (or the pseudogene TRBV3-2) to TRBJ1-1; D is perhaps TRBD1 (6 bases). This CDR3 region has 17 residues. The germline CDR1 and CDR2 sequences are LGHDT and YNNKEL (reference sequence). Trimming shortened V by 6 bases and J by 5 bases, and 25 bases separated the two germline ends. The CDR3 loop is CASSHMAGRGLWTEAFF. The CDR3 bases are TGTGCCAGCAGTCATATGGCCGGCAGGGGATTATGGACTGAAGCTTTCTTT.